One and the same sample provided the 6 T cell receptor beta chains below, sequenced in a study of blood T cell repertoires in COVID-19. The method was immunoSEQ multiplex PCR; TCRdb's version includes in-frame clones alone and lacks a portion of them. Seen here are more than 120,000 clones, over 75% observed once, and the top ten hold 3% to 4%. The sample taken for sequencing was PBMCs or T cells enriched from blood (not recorded which). Receptors originate from a man aged 50 to 59 in a cohort exposed to, infected with or recovered from COVID-19 (not recorded which).

The CDR3 DNA follows: TGTGCCAGCAGCTCCTACAGGGATTACTACAATGAGCAGTTCTTC. This sequence encodes CASSSYRDYYNEQFF. This chain links TRBV7-8 with TRBJ2-1; tentatively, D is TRBD1 (6 bases). V shed 4 bases and J shed 3 bases, with 13 bases lying between them. The CDR3 consists of 15 residues. The V gene's germline CDR1 is SGHVS and CDR2 FQNEAQ.

This chain links TRBV2 with TRBJ2-3; 12 bases fit TRBD2. V dropped 6 bases and J dropped 2; count of bases not matched to a gene: 6. The CDR3 runs 16 residues. Germline V gene sequence: CDR1 SNHLY, CDR2 FYNNEI. CDR3 DNA sequence: TGTGCCAGCAGAGAGACTAGCGGGGGACTCACAGATACGCAGTATTTT. This encodes CASRETSGGLTDTQYF.

The chain combines TRBV5-4 with TRBJ2-1, with 8 bases aligning to TRBD2. After removal of 3 bases from V and 9 bases from J, the junction contained 14 bases not matched to a gene. There are 16 residues in the CDR3. Germline CDR1 is SGHNT and CDR2 is YYREEE (reference sequence). The CDR3 region is CASSWGAARAGGEQFF. DNA for the CDR3: TGTGCCAGCAGCTGGGGGGCGGCCAGGGCGGGAGGTGAGCAGTTCTTC. Based on the CDR3 plus reference TRBV5-4 and TRBJ2-1, the full variable domain is ETGVTQSPTHLIKTRGQQVTLRCSSQSGHNTVSWYQQALGQGPQFIFQYYREEENGRGNFPPRFSGLQFPNYSSELNVNALELDDSALYLCASSWGAARAGGEQFFGPGTRLTVL.

The chain employs TRBV4-3 and TRBJ1-1; D is perhaps TRBD1 (5 bases). The germline gives CDR1 LGHNA, CDR2 YSLEER. Trimming took 4 bases from V and 3 from J, leaving 9 bases between them. The CDR3 runs to 13 residues. CDR3 bases: TGCGCCAGCAGCCTCACAGGCTACACTGAAGCTTTCTTT. It specifies CASSLTGYTEAFF.

CDR3 coding DNA: TGTGCCAGCAGTGAATCGAGCACAGATACGCAGTATTTT. Protein sequence: CASSESSTDTQYF. This chain connects TRBV25-1 to TRBJ2-3; D is undetermined. The germline CDR1 and CDR2 sequences are MGHDK and SYGVNS. CDR3 length: 13 amino acids. V gave up 1 base and J gave up 0 bases, with 2 bases separating them. Drawing the rest from reference TRBV25-1 and TRBJ2-3, the complete variable domain is EADIYQTPRYLVIGTGKKITLECSQTMGHDKMYWYQQDPGMELHLIHYSYGVNSTEKGDLSSESTVSRIRTEHFPLTLESARPSHTSQYLCASSESSTDTQYFGPGTRLTVL.

The chain recombines TRBV27 with TRBJ2-1, with 8 positions matching TRBD2. Germline V gives CDR1 MNHEY, CDR2 SMNVEV (reference sequence). The CDR3 spans 14 residues. The J segment lost 6 bases and the V segment lost 2 bases, leaving 3 bases of the junction unmatched. The DNA for the CDR3 is TGTGCCAGCAGTTTAGACGGGAGGGGCAATGAGCAGTTCTTC. This translates into CASSLDGRGNEQFF.